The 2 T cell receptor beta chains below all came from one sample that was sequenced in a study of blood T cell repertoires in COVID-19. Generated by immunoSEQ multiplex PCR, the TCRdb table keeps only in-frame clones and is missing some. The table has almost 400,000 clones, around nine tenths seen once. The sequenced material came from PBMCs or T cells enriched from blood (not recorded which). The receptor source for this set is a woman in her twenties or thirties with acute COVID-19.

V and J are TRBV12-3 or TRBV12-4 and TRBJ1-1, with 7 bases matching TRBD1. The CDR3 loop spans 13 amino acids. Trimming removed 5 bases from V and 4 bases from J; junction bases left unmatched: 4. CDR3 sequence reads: CASSRDRTTEAFF. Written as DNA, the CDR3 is TGTGCCAGCAGTCGGGACAGAACCACTGAAGCTTTCTTT.

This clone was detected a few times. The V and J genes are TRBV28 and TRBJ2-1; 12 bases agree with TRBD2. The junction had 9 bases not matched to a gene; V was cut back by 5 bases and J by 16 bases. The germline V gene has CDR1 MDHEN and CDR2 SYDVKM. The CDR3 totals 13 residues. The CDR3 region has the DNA TGTGCCAGCAGTACAGGACTAGCGGGGATCGGATTCTTC. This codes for CASSTGLAGIGFF.